A single sample gave rise to the 13 T cell receptor beta chains below, sequenced in a study of CD8 T cells in Susac syndrome. Reverse transcription used roughly 0.45 to 1 ug RNA and random hexamers. TCRdb re-called the immunoSEQ multiplex PCR reads through MiXCR, storing one row per CDR3 protein. The sample shows just over 300,000 distinct CDR3 sequences, roughly nine tenths of them seen only once. Sequencing input: CD4+ T cells from PBMCs. The receptors derive from a human donor with multiple sclerosis.

The gene calls are TRBV20-1 and TRBJ1-5; a weak D match, TRBD1 (5 bases). With 1 base removed from V and 9 bases from J, the gap between germline ends came to 13 bases. Germline CDR1 DFQATT, CDR2 SNEGSKA (reference sequence). The CDR3 spans 13 residues. The CDR3 DNA reads TGCAGTGCTAGAGGGCCGACAGAGGGGCCCCAGCATTTT. Its translation is CSARGPTEGPQHF.

The CDR3 region is CASSPSRANTEAFF. CDR3 coding DNA: TGTGCCAGCAGCCCCAGCAGGGCGAACACTGAAGCTTTCTTT. The chain couples TRBV6-2 or TRBV6-3 to TRBJ1-1; D may be TRBD1 (5 bases). V lost 6 bases and J 1 base, leaving 12 bases between the germline ends. CDR3 length equals 14 residues. CDR1 MNHEY and CDR2 SVGEGT come from the germline V gene.

This rearrangement joins TRBV5-1 to TRBJ1-4, with 7 bases fitting TRBD1. There are 14 residues in the CDR3. Germline V gene data show CDR1 as SGHRS and CDR2 as YFSETQ. Trimming at V came to 4 bases and at J to 5 bases, leaving 5 bases not matched to a gene. Here the CDR3 reads CASSQGQPNEKLFF. CDR3 in DNA: TGCGCCAGCAGCCAGGGACAGCCAAATGAAAAACTGTTTTTT.

The chain combines TRBV10-2 with TRBJ2-3; D possibly corresponds to TRBD1 (6 bases). This CDR3 comprises 16 residues. Germline values: CDR1 WSHSY, CDR2 SAAADI. V lost 0 bases and J 1 base, leaving 11 bases between the germline ends. The CDR3 DNA is TGCGCCAGCAGTGAGTCGGGGGCCCCCGGCACAGATACGCAGTATTTT. It is translated as CASSESGAPGTDTQYF.

CDR3 nucleotide sequence: TGTGCCAGCAGTTACGTTGGCACGGTCGGGGAGCTGTTTTTT. Amino acids: CASSYVGTVGELFF. The chain links TRBV6-2 or TRBV6-3 to TRBJ2-2, with D hard to call. Deletions cut 2 bases from V and 7 bases from J, with 11 bases between. CDR3 size: 14 residues. Germline CDR1 reads MNHEY; CDR2 reads SVGEGT.

The chain employs TRBV7-2 and TRBJ1-2; D not certain. Germline assignment: CDR1 SGHTA and CDR2 FQGNSA. This CDR3 region has 16 residues. V lost 5 bases and J lost 3, with 19 bases in between. In DNA, the CDR3 is TGTGCCAGCAGCCCCCAAGGTTGGCGGGAATACTATGGCTACACCTTC. This translates into CASSPQGWREYYGYTF.

This rearrangement joins TRBV6-2 or TRBV6-3 to TRBJ1-1, with a possible D match to TRBD1 (5 bases). Trimming cost V 5 bases and J 6 bases, with 13 bases left between them. From germline, CDR1 is MNHEY and CDR2 SVGEGT. CDR3 length equals 13 residues. This CDR3 is CASSALRGAEAFF. For the CDR3, the DNA is TGTGCCAGCAGTGCCCTTCGGGGCGCTGAAGCTTTCTTT.

V and J are TRBV7-2 and TRBJ1-1, with a possible D match to TRBD1 (6 bases). Germline-derived CDR1 and CDR2 are SGHTA and FQGNSA. The CDR3 loop spans 16 amino acids. With 2 bases removed from V and 5 bases from J, the gap between germline ends came to 18 bases. CDR3 amino acids: CASSLLVGRGSTEAFF. The CDR3 bases are TGTGCCAGCAGCTTACTTGTTGGCAGGGGCTCGACTGAAGCTTTCTTT. Complete variable domain (other parts from reference TRBV7-2 and TRBJ1-1): GAGVSQSPSNKVTEKGKDVELRCDPISGHTALYWYRQSLGQGLEFLIYFQGNSAPDKSGLPSDRFSAERTGGSVSTLTIQRTQQEDSAVYLCASSLLVGRGSTEAFFGQGTRLTVV.

This sequence joins TRBV25-1 and TRBJ1-6; perhaps TRBD1 as D (5 bases). V dropped 4 bases and J dropped 9 bases, with 13 bases sitting between them. Germline V lookup: CDR1 MGHDK, CDR2 SYGVNS. CDR3 length: 14 amino acids. In nucleotides, the CDR3 is TGTGCCAGCAGTGCAGGGTTTTCGGGTTCACCCCTCCACTTT. Protein: CASSAGFSGSPLHF.

This clonotype has only one observation. The V and J genes are TRBV7-2 and TRBJ2-3; 11 bases fit TRBD2. CDR1 is SGHTA, CDR2 FQGNSA, per germline. The ends lost 1 base at V and 2 bases at J; junction bases unmatched: 5. This CDR3 spans 17 amino acids. This CDR3 reads CASSLVAGGRLTDTQYF. In nucleotides, the CDR3 is TGTGCCAGCAGCTTAGTAGCGGGAGGGCGACTCACAGATACGCAGTATTTT. Looking up the rest from reference TRBV7-2 and TRBJ2-3 gives the full variable domain: GAGVSQSPSNKVTEKGKDVELRCDPISGHTALYWYRQSLGQGLEFLIYFQGNSAPDKSGLPSDRFSAERTGGSVSTLTIQRTQQEDSAVYLCASSLVAGGRLTDTQYFGPGTRLTVL.

V and J are TRBV20-1 and TRBJ1-5; tentatively, D is TRBD1 (6 bases). Trimming shortened V by 2 bases and J by 1 base, and 15 bases separated the two germline ends. The germline gives CDR1 DFQATT, CDR2 SNEGSKA (reference sequence). The CDR3 runs 16 residues. CDR3 loop: CSARTATGKSNQPQHF. CDR3 bases: TGCAGTGCTAGAACCGCAACAGGGAAAAGCAATCAGCCCCAGCATTTT.

The chain combines TRBV19 with TRBJ2-7; D is possibly TRBD2 (6 bases). The V gene's germline CDR1 is LNHDA and CDR2 SQIVND (reference sequence). V was clipped by 4 bases and J by 6 bases, with 22 bases between them. CDR3 length: 16 amino acids. This CDR3 is CASSTLYIRREGEQYF. As DNA, the CDR3 is TGTGCCAGTAGTACCCTCTACATACGGCGGGAAGGCGAGCAGTACTTC.

The genes are TRBV5-4 and TRBJ1-1; 9 bases match TRBD1. Germline CDR1 reads SGHNT; CDR2 reads YYREEE (reference sequence). This CDR3 has 14 amino acids. After removal of 1 base from V and 10 bases from J, the junction contained 8 bases not matched to a gene. CDR3 protein: CASSLPSTGGLAFF. In nucleotides, the CDR3 is TGTGCCAGCAGCTTGCCGAGTACAGGGGGCCTAGCTTTCTTT.